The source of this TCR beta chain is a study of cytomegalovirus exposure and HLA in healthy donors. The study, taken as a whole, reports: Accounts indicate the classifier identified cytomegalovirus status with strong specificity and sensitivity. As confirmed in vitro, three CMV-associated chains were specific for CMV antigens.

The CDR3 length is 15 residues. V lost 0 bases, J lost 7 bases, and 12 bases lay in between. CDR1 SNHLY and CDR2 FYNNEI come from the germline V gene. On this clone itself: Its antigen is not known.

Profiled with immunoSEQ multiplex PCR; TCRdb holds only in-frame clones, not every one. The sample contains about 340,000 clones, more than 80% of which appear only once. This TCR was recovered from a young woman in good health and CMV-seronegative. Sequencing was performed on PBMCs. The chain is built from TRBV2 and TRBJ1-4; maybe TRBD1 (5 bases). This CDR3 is CASSEAGQGSEKLFF. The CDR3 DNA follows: TGTGCCAGCAGTGAAGCGGGGCAGGGTTCTGAAAAACTGTTTTTT.